Following are 14 T cell receptor beta chains from one sample sequenced in a study of T cells in Graves' hyperthyroidism and ophthalmopathy. RNA transcripts gave rise to amplified TCR beta CDR3 regions. The HTBI set primed first-round TCR CDR3 RT-PCR. TCRdb itself ran the multiplex PCR reads through MiXCR, one entry per CDR3 protein. The sample lists under 350,000 distinct CDR3 sequences, 13% occurring once. Material for sequencing was blood. The receptors derive from a woman aged 25-40 years with Graves' hyperthyroidism that later progressed to Graves' ophthalmopathy.

This clonotype has a count of ten or more. V is TRBV18 and J is TRBJ2-1; D is ambiguous. Trimming left V 4 bases short and J 6 bases short, with 13 bases between. The V gene's germline CDR1 is KGHSH and CDR2 LQKENI. The CDR3 is 14 amino acids. Written as DNA, the CDR3 is TGTGCCAGCTCACTACACCGTACGAGCAATGAGCAGTTCTTC. Protein product: CASSLHRTSNEQFF.

This clonotype has ten or more counts. The genes are TRBV11-2 and TRBJ2-3; D possibly uses TRBD1 or TRBD2 (6 bases each). V lost 4 bases and J lost 0, with 17 bases in between. This CDR3 region has 17 residues. Looked up from germline, CDR1 is SGHAT and CDR2 is FQNNGV. The CDR3 DNA sequence: TGTGCCAGCAGCTCCGGCAGGGGAGGCACGAGCACAGATACGCAGTATTTT. The encoded protein is CASSSGRGGTSTDTQYF.

Points on this clonotype: A read error is possible here, since a much larger clone lies one base away. The genes are TRBV7-9 and TRBJ2-5; no reliable D call. The CDR3 extends over 13 amino acids. The V gene's germline CDR1 is SEHNR and CDR2 FQNEAQ (reference sequence). V was trimmed by 5 bases and J by 1 base, leaving 8 bases between them. The CDR3 nucleotides read TGTGCCAGCAGCCCCCCCACCCAAGAGACCCAGTACTTC. It translates to CASSPPTQETQYF.

V gene TRBV5-1 combines with J gene TRBJ1-4, with D possibly TRBD1 on 5 matching bases. Germline V lookup: CDR1 SGHRS, CDR2 YFSETQ. V lost 4 bases and J lost 8, with 15 bases in between. The length of the CDR3 is 14 residues. In DNA form, the CDR3 reads TGCGCCAGCAGCATCAGGGAAAGCGGCGAAAAACTGTTTTTT. It translates to CASSIRESGEKLFF. The full variable domain, with the rest looked up from reference TRBV5-1 and TRBJ1-4, is KAGVTQTPRYLIKTRGQQVTLSCSPISGHRSVSWYQQTPGQGLQFLFEYFSETQRNKGNFPGRFSGRQFSNSRSEMNVSTLELGDSALYLCASSIRESGEKLFFGSGTQLSVL.

This clonotype has just a few counts. A much larger clone lies a single base off, so this may be a read error. The chain recombines TRBV30 with TRBJ2-3; D gene unclear. CDR3 length: 12 amino acids. Germline CDR1 and CDR2: GTSNPN and SVGIG (reference sequence). CDR3 nucleotide sequence: TGTGTCTGGAGTGTCTCCACGGATACGCAGTATTTT. This codes for CVWSVSTDTQYF. Full variable domain (rest looked up from reference TRBV30 and TRBJ2-3): SQTIHQWPATLVQPVGSPLSLECTVEGTSNPNLYWYRQAAGRGLQLLFYSVGIGQISSEVPQNLSASRPQDRQFILSSKKLLLSDSGFYLCVWSVSTDTQYFGPGTRLTVL.

A word on this clonotype: A read error may produce the germline difference seen at one junction end. The chain joins TRBV7-9 to TRBJ1-3, with D tentatively TRBD1 (6 bases). The CDR3 is 15 amino acids. CDR1 is SEHNR, CDR2 FQNEAQ, per germline (reference sequence). The CDR3 DNA reads TGTGCCAGCAACTTATCTCTGGGGGCTGGGGACACCATATATTTT. Translation: CASNLSLGAGDTIYF.

The sample holds many counts of this clonotype. This chain links TRBV3-1 with TRBJ2-7, with 14 positions matching TRBD2. Trimming took 7 bases from V and 4 from J; bases not matched to a gene: 9. Germline-derived CDR1 and CDR2 are LGHDT and YNNKEL (reference sequence). There are 16 residues in the CDR3. CDR3 sequence: CASTHGTSGSRYEQYF. The CDR3 nucleotides read TGTGCCAGCACCCACGGGACTAGCGGGAGTCGGTACGAGCAGTACTTC.

CDR3 bases: TGCAGCGTTGAACCAAATAGCGGGTCCTACGAGCAGTACTTC. Its protein is CSVEPNSGSYEQYF. V gene TRBV29-1 combines with J gene TRBJ2-7; 7 bases fit TRBD2. V shed 2 bases, J shed 1 base, and the junction held 5 bases outside the gene matches. This CDR3 region has 14 residues. Germline CDR1 reads SQVTM; CDR2 reads ANQGSEA.

This clonotype was seen ten or more times. The rearrangement uses TRBV20-1 and TRBJ2-7; maybe TRBD2 (6 bases). The germline gives CDR1 DFQATT, CDR2 SNEGSKA (reference sequence). CDR3 length: 12 amino acids. Trimming cost V 6 bases and J 7 bases, with 16 bases left between them. This CDR3 reads CSAKGPREEQYF. Here the CDR3 DNA reads TGCAGTGCCAAGGGCCCTCGGGAGGAGCAGTACTTC.

This clonotype has at least ten counts. V is TRBV20-1 and J is TRBJ2-7; 9 nucleotides match TRBD2. The CDR3 spans 16 residues. Per germline, CDR1 DFQATT and CDR2 SNEGSKA (reference sequence). After removal of 0 bases from V and 0 bases from J, the junction contained 6 bases not matched to a gene. For the CDR3, the DNA is TGCAGTGCTAGAGATCAGCTAGCGGGGTACTCCTACGAGCAGTACTTC. Translation gives CSARDQLAGYSYEQYF.

The chain links TRBV30 to TRBJ1-3; D is perhaps TRBD1 (5 bases). The CDR3 is 17 residues long. The germline CDR1 and CDR2 sequences are GTSNPN and SVGIG (reference sequence). The V gene lost 8 bases and the J gene lost 0 bases, with 23 bases spanning the gap. The CDR3: CARTGTLGGASGNTIYF. The CDR3 bases are TGTGCCAGAACCGGGACGCTCGGGGGAGCCTCTGGAAACACCATATATTTT. Based on the CDR3 plus reference TRBV30 and TRBJ1-3, the full variable domain is SQTIHQWPATLVQPVGSPLSLECTVEGTSNPNLYWYRQAAGRGLQLLFYSVGIGQISSEVPQNLSASRPQDRQFILSSKKLLLSDSGFYLCARTGTLGGASGNTIYFGEGSWLTVV.

This clonotype was observed many times. The chain uses TRBV5-8 and TRBJ2-1; 10 bases align to TRBD2. Germline V CDR1 and CDR2: SGHTS, YDEGEE. This CDR3 has 15 residues. The V gene end was trimmed by 3 bases and the J gene end by 4 bases; junction bases not matched to a gene: 4. CDR3 nucleotides: TGTGCCAGCAGCTCCGGGACTAGCGAGTACAATGAGCAGTTCTTC. The encoded protein is CASSSGTSEYNEQFF.

The table lists this clonotype with a few counts. The chain combines TRBV5-1 with TRBJ1-6; the D gene is possibly TRBD1 (6 bases). Germline loops: CDR1 SGHRS, CDR2 YFSETQ. The CDR3 extends over 17 amino acids. V was pared by 0 bases and J by 5 bases, with 15 bases between. The CDR3 sequence is CASSLGLGGANNSPLHF. CDR3 sequence (DNA): TGCGCCAGCAGCTTGGGTCTGGGGGGCGCTAATAATTCACCCCTCCACTTT. Full variable domain (outside the CDR3, taken from reference TRBV5-1 and TRBJ1-6): KAGVTQTPRYLIKTRGQQVTLSCSPISGHRSVSWYQQTPGQGLQFLFEYFSETQRNKGNFPGRFSGRQFSNSRSEMNVSTLELGDSALYLCASSLGLGGANNSPLHFGNGTRLTVT.

At least ten counts were recorded for this clonotype. The rearrangement uses TRBV27 and TRBJ2-7; D not certain. The length of the CDR3 is 14 residues. The germline V gene encodes CDR1 MNHEY and CDR2 SMNVEV (reference sequence). With 4 bases removed from V and 3 bases from J, the gap between germline ends came to 13 bases. CDR3 sequence: CASSSLNQVYEQYF. CDR3 in DNA: TGTGCCAGCAGTTCCCTAAACCAGGTCTACGAGCAGTACTTC.